One sample yielded the 7 T cell receptor beta chains listed below, sequenced in a study of radiation and T cells in renal cell carcinoma. Clones were read by immunoSEQ multiplex PCR, and TCRdb kept only the in-frame ones, dropping some. The sample consists of 130,000 to 150,000 clones, around nine tenths of them appearing once. Stated time point: baseline pretreatment blood. Treatment in this sample: 15 Gy SBRT to primary tumor, nephrectomy 4 weeks later. The material was blood, obtained from a patient whose treatment included radiotherapy and nephrectomy. These receptors all come from a woman aged 45 to 65 with renal cell carcinoma.

The CDR3 nucleotides read TGTGCCAGCAGCTTGGCCGGACAGGGCCATCAGCCCCAGCATTTT. Residues: CASSLAGQGHQPQHF. The genes are TRBV5-5 and TRBJ1-5, with 8 nucleotides matching TRBD1. Germline assignment: CDR1 SGHKS and CDR2 YYEKEE (reference sequence). The junction had 4 bases not matched to a gene; V was cut back by 0 bases and J by 5 bases. The CDR3 is made up of 15 amino acids.

This clone was observed a few times. The J gene is TRBJ1-1, the V gene TRBV7-3; D remains ambiguous. The CDR3 contains 14 residues. Trimming left V 3 bases short and J 4 bases short, with 12 bases between. The V gene's germline CDR1 is SGHTA and CDR2 FQGTGA. CDR3 protein: CASSLGPGSTEAFF. The CDR3 region has the DNA TGTGCCAGCAGCTTGGGCCCCGGGAGCACTGAAGCTTTCTTT.

The rearrangement links TRBV6-5 to TRBJ1-1; 7 positions match TRBD1. Looked up from germline, CDR1 is MNHEY and CDR2 is SVGAGI. The CDR3 runs to 13 residues. V lost 7 bases to trimming and J lost 5 bases; unmatched junction nucleotides: 7. The CDR3 spells CASIRGDYTEAFF. CDR3 in DNA: TGTGCCAGCATCAGGGGGGATTATACTGAAGCTTTCTTT.

The genes are TRBV5-4 and TRBJ1-2; D ambiguous. CDR1 SGHNT and CDR2 YYREEE come from the germline V gene (reference sequence). The V gene lost 5 bases and the J gene lost 3 bases, with 14 bases spanning the gap. There are 14 residues in the CDR3. Written as DNA, the CDR3 is TGTGCCAGCAGAAGGGAGAGGGCGGACTATGGCTACACCTTC. Translating it yields CASRRERADYGYTF.

The chain combines TRBV30 with TRBJ2-2, with TRBD2 as a possible D gene (6 bases). This CDR3 contains 14 residues. The germline V and J ends were trimmed by 0 bases and 7 bases, with 12 bases remaining between them. Germline CDR1 GTSNPN, CDR2 SVGIG (reference sequence). This chain's CDR3 is CAWSVLRRDGELFF. CDR3 in DNA: TGTGCCTGGAGTGTACTGCGGAGGGACGGGGAGCTGTTTTTT.

V gene TRBV5-1 combines with J gene TRBJ1-4; D call uncertain. The CDR3 loop spans 14 amino acids. Germline lookup yields CDR1 SGHRS and CDR2 YFSETQ. V shed 0 bases and J shed 5 bases, with 8 bases lying between them. This CDR3 reads CASSLGTPNEKLFF. The DNA for the CDR3 is TGCGCCAGCAGCTTGGGAACACCGAATGAAAAACTGTTTTTT.

The chain is built from TRBV29-1 and TRBJ1-1; no clear D. The V gene lost 0 bases and the J gene lost 5 bases, with 10 bases spanning the gap. The germline V gene encodes CDR1 SQVTM and CDR2 ANQGSEA. The CDR3 is 13 amino acids. CDR3 in DNA: TGCAGCGTTGAAGACCTTCCGGGAACTGAAGCTTTCTTT. Translation gives CSVEDLPGTEAFF.